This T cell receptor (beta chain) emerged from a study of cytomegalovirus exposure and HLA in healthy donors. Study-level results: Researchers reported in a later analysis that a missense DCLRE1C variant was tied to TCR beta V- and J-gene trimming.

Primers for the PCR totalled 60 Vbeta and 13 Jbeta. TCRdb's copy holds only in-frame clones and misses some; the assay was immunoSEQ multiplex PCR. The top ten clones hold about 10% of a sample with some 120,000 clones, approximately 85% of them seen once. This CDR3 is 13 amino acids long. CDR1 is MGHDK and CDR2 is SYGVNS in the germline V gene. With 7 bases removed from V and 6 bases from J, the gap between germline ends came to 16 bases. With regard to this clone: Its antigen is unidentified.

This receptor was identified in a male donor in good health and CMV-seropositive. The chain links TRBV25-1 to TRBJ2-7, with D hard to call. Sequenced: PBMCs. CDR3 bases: TGTGCCAGCAAACAGCCTAATGCCGGCGAGCAGTACTTC. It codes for CASKQPNAGEQYF.